The 25 T cell receptor beta chains given below trace back to one sample, sequenced in a study of cytomegalovirus exposure and HLA in healthy donors (dated by TCRdb to the late 2010s). The library was prepared using the immunoSEQ multiplex PCR assay. For the multiplex PCR, a mixture combining 60 forward primers for TCR Vbeta segments and 13 reverse primers for TCR Jbeta segments was used. Imported from immuneACCESS, the table was reduced by TCRdb to in-frame sequences with V and J called. These copies leave out some clones; in studies compared against another copy, an unresolved V gene accounts for under half, and the cause of the remainder is not known. A total of roughly 120,000 clones appear in this sample, roughly 80% of them only once. Of the sample, almost 5% is held by the ten largest clones. Sequencing was done on a sample of PBMCs. The receptor set was obtained from a middle-aged man in good health and CMV-seropositive.

The chain is built from TRBV7-9 and TRBJ1-1, with D perhaps matching TRBD1 (6 bases). The germline CDR1 and CDR2 sequences are SEHNR and FQNEAQ (reference sequence). The CDR3 totals 16 residues. Between the trimmed V and J ends, which lost 5 bases and 0 bases, there was a span of 16 bases. The CDR3 nucleotides read TGTGCCAGCAGCCCAGGGGCGGACGGATTGAACACTGAAGCTTTCTTT. Translating gives CASSPGADGLNTEAFF.

In DNA form, the CDR3 reads TGTGCCAGCAGTACAGTAGGCGAGCAGTACTTC. This sequence encodes CASSTVGEQYF. This chain uses TRBV6-5 with TRBJ2-7, with D unresolved. Between the trimmed V and J ends, which lost 5 bases and 6 bases, there was a span of 8 bases. CDR1 and CDR2 from the germline V gene are MNHEY and SVGAGI. The CDR3 runs to 11 residues.

The chain uses TRBV7-2 and TRBJ2-5; possibly TRBD1 for D (5 bases). The end of the DNA aligns better with TRBJ2-7, so the J call may be wrong. The CDR3 runs 12 residues. Germline V gene lookup returns CDR1 SGHTA and CDR2 FQGNSA. CDR3 amino acids: CASSSPQGEQYF. DNA for the CDR3: TGTGCCAGCAGCTCCCCTCAGGGCGAGCAGTACTTC.

A word on this clone: The same CDR3 is also encoded by other DNA sequences in this sample. This chain joins TRBV10-2 and TRBJ1-1; possibly TRBD1 for D (5 bases). The CDR3 is 12 amino acids. From germline, CDR1 is WSHSY and CDR2 SAAADI. V lost 6 bases and J 1 base, leaving 6 bases between the germline ends. The CDR3, as DNA: TGCGCCAGCAGCCAGGGGAACACTGAAGCTTTCTTT. It specifies CASSQGNTEAFF.

This chain joins TRBV30 and TRBJ2-7, with TRBD2 identical over 9 bases. The CDR3 extends over 12 amino acids. Trimming at V came to 3 bases and at J to 6 bases, leaving 3 bases not matched to a gene. Germline CDR1 reads GTSNPN; CDR2 reads SVGIG (reference sequence). CDR3 sequence reads: CAWRGLAREQYF. In DNA form, the CDR3 reads TGTGCCTGGAGGGGACTAGCACGCGAGCAGTACTTC.

The CDR3 sequence is CASTQRGETTDTQYF. CDR3 DNA: TGTGCCAGCACTCAACGGGGGGAAACCACAGATACGCAGTATTTT. The V gene is TRBV7-9, the J gene TRBJ2-3; 7 bases line up with TRBD2. CDR1 is SEHNR and CDR2 is FQNEAQ in the germline V gene (reference sequence). Losses at the gene ends were 7 bases for V and 2 bases for J; bases not matched to a gene: 9. The CDR3 has 15 amino acids.

V gene TRBV20-1 combines with J gene TRBJ2-5, with 7 bases matching TRBD1. Trimming at V came to 3 bases and at J to 5 bases, leaving 0 bases not matched to a gene. CDR3 length: 11 residues. Germline CDR1 DFQATT, CDR2 SNEGSKA (reference sequence). The DNA of the CDR3 is TGCAGTGCTAGGACAGGGGAGACCCAGTACTTC. Its translation is CSARTGETQYF.

The genes are TRBV7-3 and TRBJ2-1; possibly TRBD2 for D (5 bases). The germline V gene encodes CDR1 SGHTA and CDR2 FQGTGA. The CDR3 has 16 amino acids. Trimming stripped 1 base from V and 4 bases from J, with 14 bases between. Here the CDR3 reads CASSLSPGMTYNEQFF. CDR3 sequence (DNA): TGTGCCAGCAGCTTAAGCCCGGGGATGACTTACAATGAGCAGTTCTTC.

In DNA form, the CDR3 reads TGCGCCAGCAGCCCCGGAGGCGTTTTTGTGACCCTCCACTTT. It codes for CASSPGGVFVTLHF. V and J are TRBV5-1 and TRBJ1-6; D is ambiguous. The CDR3 runs to 14 residues. CDR1 is SGHRS, CDR2 YFSETQ, per germline. Trimming cost V 4 bases and J 14 bases, with 19 bases left between them.

The chain joins TRBV2 to TRBJ2-7, with a tentative D call TRBD2 (5 bases). Germline-derived CDR1 and CDR2 are SNHLY and FYNNEI. The ends were cut back, 2 bases at V and 6 bases at J, with 8 bases in the middle. The CDR3 length is 12 residues. Here the CDR3 DNA reads TGTGCCAGCAGTGAATCCGGAGGCGAGCAGTACTTC. Its protein product is CASSESGGEQYF.

This chain links TRBV9 with TRBJ2-3; D is perhaps TRBD1 (7 bases). The germline V gene has CDR1 SGDLS and CDR2 YYNGEE. V shed 0 bases and J shed 3 bases, with 14 bases lying between them. This CDR3 has 16 residues. CDR3 residues: CASSVVGAGGTDTQYF. The CDR3, as DNA: TGTGCCAGCAGCGTAGTAGGGGCAGGGGGGACAGATACGCAGTATTTT.

The V gene is TRBV5-6, the J gene TRBJ1-4; D is perhaps TRBD1 (6 bases). CDR1 is SGHDT, CDR2 YYEEEE, per germline. The V end lost 7 bases, the J end lost 5 bases, and 15 bases lay between the germline ends. CDR3 length: 14 amino acids. CDR3 sequence (DNA): TGTGCCAGCGCCAGGACAGACAAAAATGAAAAACTGTTTTTT. It is translated as CASARTDKNEKLFF.

J is TRBJ2-1 and V is TRBV5-1; 9 bases align to TRBD1. The CDR3 covers 16 residues. The trim removed 0 bases at V and 3 bases at J, leaving 4 bases unmatched. The germline gives CDR1 SGHRS, CDR2 YFSETQ. This CDR3 is CASSLEVGQGYNEQFF. CDR3 in DNA: TGCGCCAGCAGCTTGGAGGTGGGACAGGGCTACAATGAGCAGTTCTTC.

This clone came up a few times. V gene TRBV4-1 combines with J gene TRBJ1-4, with D hard to call. In germline, CDR1 is MGHRA, CDR2 YSYEKL. V was pared by 2 bases and J by 8 bases, with 15 bases between. The CDR3 runs 15 residues. The CDR3 DNA sequence: TGCGCCAGCAGCCAATTTGACACCAAGGCCGAAAAACTGTTTTTT. It translates to CASSQFDTKAEKLFF.

The sample holds a few counts of this clone. This chain links TRBV30 with TRBJ1-1; tentative D call: TRBD1 (6 bases). Germline CDR1 and CDR2: GTSNPN and SVGIG (reference sequence). The length of the CDR3 is 12 residues. Trimming removed 3 bases at V and 4 bases at J, with 9 bases between. The CDR3 nucleotides are TGTGCCTGGAGCACAGGGTTCACTGAAGCTTTCTTT. Protein product: CAWSTGFTEAFF.

The V gene is TRBV30, the J gene TRBJ2-1, with 16 bases identical to TRBD2. CDR3 length: 17 residues. CDR1 is GTSNPN and CDR2 is SVGIG in the germline V gene (reference sequence). The V segment lost 0 bases and the J segment 4 bases; nucleotides outside the gene matches: 3. The CDR3 coding sequence is TGTGCCTGGAGTGTAGGGACTAGCGGGGGGGGGTACAATGAGCAGTTCTTC. Translated: CAWSVGTSGGGYNEQFF.

The rearrangement joins TRBV28 to TRBJ1-6; D not certain. The CDR3 is 14 amino acids. V lost 5 bases to trimming and J lost 9 bases, with 14 bases between them. Germline assignment: CDR1 MDHEN and CDR2 SYDVKM. CDR3 sequence: CASSRSGIVSPLHF. CDR3 DNA sequence: TGTGCCAGCAGTCGGTCGGGGATAGTTTCACCCCTCCACTTT.

As to this clone: Other DNA sequences in the same sample also yield this CDR3. The chain carries TRBV7-8 and TRBJ1-6; tentative D call: TRBD1 (6 bases). Trimming cost V 5 bases and J 7 bases, with 15 bases left between them. CDR3 length: 15 amino acids. Germline CDR1 and CDR2: SGHVS and FQNEAQ. CDR3 DNA: TGTGCCAGCAGCCCACAGGGAGATAGCAATTCACCCCTCCACTTT. Its translation: CASSPQGDSNSPLHF.

The chain links TRBV6-5 to TRBJ1-5, with TRBD1 matching 12 bases. Germline CDR1 reads MNHEY; CDR2 reads SVGAGI. The ends lost 4 bases at V and 4 bases at J; junction bases unmatched: 5. The CDR3 contains 16 residues. Here the CDR3 reads CASSSGTGGWNQPQHF. The CDR3 bases are TGTGCCAGCAGTTCCGGGACAGGGGGCTGGAATCAGCCCCAGCATTTT.

V is TRBV6-7 and J is TRBJ2-1; 8 nucleotides line up with TRBD2. TRBV6-7 is reported as an ORF; its role is uncertain. Unmatched junction bases numbered 14, after V lost 11 bases and J lost 2 bases. CDR3 length: 16 amino acids. CDR3 DNA: TGTGCCCGATCTAGGCCAGCGGGAGACACCTACAATGAGCAGTTCTTC. Protein: CARSRPAGDTYNEQFF.

The rearrangement joins TRBV5-1 to TRBJ1-1, with unresolved D. CDR1 is SGHRS and CDR2 is YFSETQ in the germline V gene. V was pared by 7 bases and J by 4 bases, with 20 bases between. The CDR3 runs to 15 residues. The CDR3 nucleotides are TGCGCCAGCGGCTACCAGGTCCGGGATTCCACTGAAGCTTTCTTT. This sequence encodes CASGYQVRDSTEAFF. The complete variable domain, with remaining parts taken from reference TRBV5-1 and TRBJ1-1, reads KAGVTQTPRYLIKTRGQQVTLSCSPISGHRSVSWYQQTPGQGLQFLFEYFSETQRNKGNFPGRFSGRQFSNSRSEMNVSTLELGDSALYLCASGYQVRDSTEAFFGQGTRLTVV.

The V and J genes are TRBV13 and TRBJ1-3, with D unresolved. The V gene lost 3 bases and the J gene lost 0 bases, with 12 bases spanning the gap. Germline values: CDR1 PRHDT, CDR2 FYEKMQ (reference sequence). The CDR3 has 16 amino acids. The CDR3, as DNA: TGTGCCAGCAGCTTTCTTCCGGTCAACTCTGGAAACACCATATATTTT. It yields the protein CASSFLPVNSGNTIYF.

The chain uses TRBV10-2 and TRBJ2-7; 9 positions match TRBD2. Germline CDR1 WSHSY, CDR2 SAAADI. Trimming cost V 6 bases and J 4 bases; bases outside gene matches: 10. The length of the CDR3 is 15 residues. In DNA, the CDR3 is TGCGCCAGCAGGATAAGCGGGGGGAGAGTTTACGAGCAGTACTTC. Protein sequence: CASRISGGRVYEQYF.

This clone occurred a few times. The rearrangement joins TRBV18 to TRBJ1-1; no definite D call. The CDR3 consists of 13 residues. Trimming cost V 3 bases and J 7 bases, with 12 bases left between them. CDR1 and CDR2 (germline): KGHSH, LQKENI. The CDR3 loop is CASSPDQESEAFF. Here the CDR3 DNA reads TGTGCCAGCTCACCCGATCAAGAGAGTGAAGCTTTCTTT.

The rearrangement uses TRBV9 and TRBJ1-2, with D hard to call. This CDR3 has 14 amino acids. Germline lookup yields CDR1 SGDLS and CDR2 YYNGEE. The V end lost 2 bases, the J end lost 4 bases, and 12 bases lay between the germline ends. The CDR3 DNA is TGTGCCAGCAGCGTTGGAGCTTCTCCCTATGGCTACACCTTC. Translation: CASSVGASPYGYTF.